The 23 T cell receptor beta chains below were found in one sample sequenced in a study of spatial heterogeneity in lung cancer. Whole-study findings and limits: In tumors, expanded intratumoral alpha and beta TCR counts tracked mutation counts.

One entry per CDR3 protein results from TCRdb running MiXCR on the 5' RACE reads. In the table there are tens of thousands of distinct CDR3 sequences, roughly 15% of which are singletons. Their antigens are not known. Sample time point: sample taken at primary tumor resection. This specimen consisted of lung tumor tissue, obtained at surgery. The receptors stem from a female donor with early-stage non-small cell lung cancer.

This clonotype was observed at least ten times. This rearrangement joins TRBV5-1 to TRBJ2-7, with 14 bases identical to TRBD2. Germline V gene lookup returns CDR1 SGHRS and CDR2 YFSETQ. CDR3 length equals 17 residues. V shed 5 bases and J 2 bases; nucleotides not matched to a gene: 9. The CDR3 nucleotides read TGCGCCAGCAGTATGGGACTAGCGGGAGTAACGCCCTACGAGCAGTACTTC. The encoded protein is CASSMGLAGVTPYEQYF.

This clonotype was seen repeatedly, ten times or more. The V and J genes are TRBV5-6 and TRBJ2-7; 11 bases match TRBD2. This CDR3 spans 15 amino acids. CDR1 is SGHDT, CDR2 YYEEEE, per germline. V lost 0 bases and J lost 3; bases outside the gene matches: 2. CDR3 region: CASSLGTSGYYEQYF. Written as DNA, the CDR3 is TGTGCCAGCAGCTTGGGGACTAGCGGGTACTACGAGCAGTACTTC.

This clonotype is classed as medium-sized. This chain joins TRBV9 and TRBJ1-2, with D possibly matching TRBD1 (5 bases). This CDR3 is built from 15 residues. Per the germline V gene, CDR1 is SGDLS and CDR2 is YYNGEE. Between the trimmed V and J ends, which lost 4 bases and 10 bases, there was a span of 23 bases. Written as DNA, the CDR3 is TGTGCCAGCAGCCCCCCTTTCGGGGGGGGGGTTGACTACACCTTC. Amino acids: CASSPPFGGGVDYTF.

This clonotype showed up many times. The V call is TRBV20-1, the J call TRBJ2-5; TRBD2 matches at 8 bases. The CDR3 is made up of 14 amino acids. Germline CDR1 is DFQATT and CDR2 is SNEGSKA (reference sequence). With 6 bases clipped from V and 1 base from J, the junction kept 7 bases outside the gene matches. In DNA form, the CDR3 reads TGCAGTGCCGGGGGGGAAGGGTTCCAAGAGACCCAGTACTTC. It encodes CSAGGEGFQETQYF.

Judged by abundance, this clonotype is medium-sized (0.01 to 0.1%). The V and J genes are TRBV5-6 and TRBJ1-2; no reliable D call. With 1 base removed from V and 6 bases from J, the gap between germline ends came to 10 bases. This CDR3 has 13 residues. CDR1 is SGHDT and CDR2 is YYEEEE in the germline V gene. The CDR3 bases are TGTGCCAGCAGCTTGTTACAGACCCATGGCTACACCTTC. Its protein product is CASSLLQTHGYTF.

This clonotype turned up a few times. V and J are TRBV3-1 and TRBJ2-1; D remains ambiguous. Looked up from germline, CDR1 is LGHDT and CDR2 is YNNKEL (reference sequence). With 4 bases removed from V and 0 bases from J, the gap between germline ends came to 16 bases. This CDR3 is 17 amino acids long. This CDR3 is CASSRSPGQSSYNEQFF. CDR3 DNA sequence: TGTGCCAGCAGCCGCTCGCCGGGCCAGAGCTCCTACAATGAGCAGTTCTTC.

CDR3 in amino acids: CASSLVGNEQFF. The DNA of the CDR3 is TGTGCCAGCAGCTTAGTGGGCAATGAGCAGTTCTTC. This chain joins TRBV7-9 and TRBJ2-1; D is undetermined. CDR1 and CDR2 (germline): SEHNR, FQNEAQ (reference sequence). V shed 1 base and J shed 6 bases, with 4 bases lying between them. There are 12 residues in the CDR3.

This rearrangement joins TRBV20-1 to TRBJ2-7, with unresolved D. The V end lost 7 bases, the J end lost 4 bases, and 23 bases lay between the germline ends. Germline lookup yields CDR1 DFQATT and CDR2 SNEGSKA (reference sequence). CDR3 size: 15 residues. The DNA for the CDR3 is TGCAGTGGGAGCTCCGGGCCCCGACGACGTTACGAGCAGTACTTC. Residues: CSGSSGPRRRYEQYF.

This clonotype was seen at least ten times. CDR3: CASSLLAGGTDTQYF. For the CDR3, the DNA is TGTGCCAGCAGCTTACTAGCGGGAGGAACAGATACGCAGTATTTT. The chain joins TRBV7-6 to TRBJ2-3; 11 bases are a match to TRBD2. V was pared by 2 bases and J by 3 bases, with 1 base of the junction left unmatched. CDR1 and CDR2 from the germline V gene are SGHVS and FNYEAQ. The CDR3 has 15 amino acids.

The chain joins TRBV4-1 to TRBJ2-7; 12 bases match TRBD1. The CDR3 totals 15 residues. V trimming: 5 bases; J trimming: 3 bases; junction bases outside the gene matches: 5. CDR1 MGHRA and CDR2 YSYEKL come from the germline V gene. The CDR3 bases are TGCGCCAGCAGCAACCGGGACAGGGGGCTCTACGAGCAGTACTTC. It yields the protein CASSNRDRGLYEQYF.

This clonotype occurred many times. The J gene is TRBJ2-3, the V gene TRBV29-1, with TRBD2 as a possible D gene (5 bases). Germline assignment: CDR1 SQVTM and CDR2 ANQGSEA. The CDR3 spans 14 residues. The V and J ends lost 3 bases and 2 bases respectively, with 12 bases between them. The CDR3 loop reads CSVDGLLPTDTQYF. The DNA for the CDR3 is TGCAGCGTTGATGGACTCCTCCCCACAGATACGCAGTATTTT.

This clonotype is medium-sized by share. This chain connects TRBV2 to TRBJ2-1; 7 bases agree with TRBD2. J was trimmed by 4 bases and V by 4 bases; bases with no gene match: 7. This CDR3 spans 15 amino acids. In germline, CDR1 is SNHLY, CDR2 FYNNEI. Here the CDR3 DNA reads TGTGCCAGCAGTGGGGGTTGGGGGGGATACAATGAGCAGTTCTTC. Amino acids: CASSGGWGGYNEQFF.

This clonotype has more than one count but fewer than ten. The rearrangement joins TRBV7-8 to TRBJ2-1, with 7 bases identical to TRBD1. The CDR3 covers 16 residues. Germline V lookup: CDR1 SGHVS, CDR2 FQNEAQ. With V trimmed by 6 bases and J by 4 bases, 12 bases remained unmatched. The DNA of the CDR3 is TGTGCCAGCAGACGAACCCGGGACAGCGTATACAATGAGCAGTTCTTC. This gives the protein CASRRTRDSVYNEQFF. The full variable domain, completed using reference TRBV7-8 and TRBJ2-1, is GAGVSQSPRYKVAKRGQDVALRCDPISGHVSLFWYQQALGQGPEFLTYFQNEAQLDKSGLPSDRFFAERPEGSVSTLKIQRTQQEDSAVYLCASRRTRDSVYNEQFFGPGTRLTVL.

This chain connects TRBV5-1 to TRBJ2-7; D gene uncertain. Trimming took off 5 bases at V and 0 bases at J, with 12 bases between the two ends. Germline loops: CDR1 SGHRS, CDR2 YFSETQ. There are 14 residues in the CDR3. CDR3 sequence reads: CASRAGYSSYEQYF. CDR3 DNA sequence: TGCGCCAGCAGAGCCGGGTATAGCTCCTACGAGCAGTACTTC. The variable domain in full, completed from reference TRBV5-1 and TRBJ2-7, reads KAGVTQTPRYLIKTRGQQVTLSCSPISGHRSVSWYQQTPGQGLQFLFEYFSETQRNKGNFPGRFSGRQFSNSRSEMNVSTLELGDSALYLCASRAGYSSYEQYFGPGTRLTVT.

This clonotype has just a few counts. This chain links TRBV29-1 with TRBJ2-5, with D perhaps assigned TRBD1 or TRBD2 (5 bases each). The CDR3 consists of 14 residues. Germline V CDR1 and CDR2: SQVTM, ANQGSEA. V was trimmed by 6 bases and J by 1 base, leaving 15 bases between them. The CDR3 DNA follows: TGCAGCGTCTCTACGGGGCGTTTCCAAGAGACCCAGTACTTC. Translated, it gives CSVSTGRFQETQYF.

J is TRBJ2-1 and V is TRBV19; D is uncertain. Germline V CDR1 and CDR2: LNHDA, SQIVND (reference sequence). V lost 1 base and J lost 2, with 6 bases in between. The length of the CDR3 is 14 residues. CDR3 bases: TGTGCCAGTAGTATAGGAAGAACCTACAATGAGCAGTTCTTC. Translating it yields CASSIGRTYNEQFF. The variable domain in full, completed from reference TRBV19 and TRBJ2-1, reads DGGITQSPKYLFRKEGQNVTLSCEQNLNHDAMYWYRQDPGQGLRLIYYSQIVNDFQKGDIAEGYSVSREKKESFPLTVTSAQKNPTAFYLCASSIGRTYNEQFFGPGTRLTVL.

This rearrangement joins TRBV9 to TRBJ1-1; a weak D match, TRBD1 (6 bases). V lost 7 bases to trimming and J lost 11 bases, with 15 bases between them. Germline loops: CDR1 SGDLS, CDR2 YYNGEE. This CDR3 region has 11 residues. For the CDR3, the DNA is TGTGCCAGCGTAGCAGAGGGGGAGGCTTTCTTT. It codes for CASVAEGEAFF.

V is TRBV6-5 and J is TRBJ2-7; the match to TRBD1 covers 7 bases. Germline assignment: CDR1 MNHEY and CDR2 SVGAGI. This CDR3 has 16 residues. Unmatched junction bases numbered 10, after V lost 5 bases and J lost 0 bases. In DNA form, the CDR3 reads TGTGCCAGCAGTCGACGCCAGGGGGTCAGCTCCTACGAGCAGTACTTC. Translated: CASSRRQGVSSYEQYF.

The rearrangement joins TRBV11-2 to TRBJ2-1; 9 bases map to TRBD2. V shed 3 bases and J 8 bases; nucleotides not matched to a gene: 11. Germline CDR1 and CDR2: SGHAT and FQNNGV. There are 16 residues in the CDR3. CDR3 nucleotide sequence: TGTGCCAGCAGCTTTCGCGGGAGGGCCTCCCTATATGAGCAGTTCTTC. Its translation is CASSFRGRASLYEQFF.

V and J are TRBV6-1 and TRBJ2-1, with D hard to call. Looked up from germline, CDR1 is MNHNS and CDR2 is SASEGT. V lost 4 bases and J 6 bases, leaving 4 bases between the germline ends. CDR3 size: 11 residues. This chain's CDR3 is CASSVTNEQFF. CDR3 nucleotide sequence: TGTGCCAGCAGTGTGACCAATGAGCAGTTCTTC.

The V and J genes are TRBV7-9 and TRBJ2-1; a weak D match, TRBD2 (5 bases). V gave up 5 bases and J gave up 4 bases, with 15 bases separating them. The germline V gene has CDR1 SEHNR and CDR2 FQNEAQ (reference sequence). CDR3 length: 15 amino acids. The CDR3 spells CASSVGLRPYNEQFF. As DNA, the CDR3 is TGTGCCAGCAGCGTCGGACTTCGACCTTACAATGAGCAGTTCTTC.

A few counts support this clonotype. The chain carries TRBV6-5 and TRBJ2-7, with 7 bases that match TRBD2. The CDR3 is 14 residues long. V trimming: 2 bases; J trimming: 3 bases; junction bases outside the gene matches: 4. Germline V gene data show CDR1 as MNHEY and CDR2 as SVGAGI. Here the CDR3 DNA reads TGTGCCAGCAGTTACAGGCGGGAGAGCTACGAGCAGTACTTC. Translated, it gives CASSYRRESYEQYF.

This clonotype came up a few times. The J gene is TRBJ2-3, the V gene TRBV27; D possibly corresponds to TRBD2 (6 bases). The CDR3 covers 15 residues. V lost 6 bases and J lost 0, with 13 bases in between. Germline V gene lookup returns CDR1 MNHEY and CDR2 SMNVEV (reference sequence). The CDR3 region is CASRLARTSTDTQYF. The CDR3, as DNA: TGTGCCAGCAGGCTAGCGAGAACTAGCACAGATACGCAGTATTTT.